This section outlines one T cell receptor (beta chain) sequence together with its context. The antigen remains undetermined. The data are from a study of T cell responses to AZD1222 COVID-19 vaccine. General study points: Among vaccine-associated CD4 TCRs, coverage spanned spike, with dominance at 160-218 and 743-854. Once two AZD1222 doses were given, Spike-specific TCR breadth and depth went up.

TCRdb keeps only in-frame clones here, not all; method: immunoSEQ multiplex PCR. The sample gives 70,000 to 95,000 clones, more than 75% of which show up once; more than 4.5% is in the top ten. The sample was peripheral blood, taken on day 0 of MenACWY control vaccination. The source is an adult in good health.

The chain's CDR3 is CASRTYYTGELFF. In DNA, the CDR3 is TGTGCCAGCAGAACATACTACACCGGGGAGCTGTTTTTT. V usage is TRBV28 and J usage is TRBJ2-2; D ambiguous. The CDR3 spans 13 residues. In germline, CDR1 is MDHEN, CDR2 SYDVKM. V was shortened by 6 bases and J by 3 bases, with 8 bases between the two germline ends.